Below, 23 T cell receptor beta chains from the same sample are listed, as sequenced in a study of CD8 T cells in ankylosing spondylitis. TCRdb used MiXCR to reprocess the 5' RACE reads, holding one entry per CDR3 protein. The profile shows 200,000 to 250,000 distinct CDR3 sequences, about 10% of them singletons. What was sequenced was blood, either unsorted or a sorted T cell fraction (not recorded which). These receptor sequences come from a male donor with ankylosing spondylitis or in good health (not recorded which).

This sequence joins TRBV2 and TRBJ2-3; possibly TRBD1 or TRBD2 for D (5 bases each). Germline CDR1 is SNHLY and CDR2 is FYNNEI. The CDR3 covers 17 residues. V lost 5 bases and J 3 bases, leaving 21 bases between the germline ends. The DNA for the CDR3 is TGTGCCAGCAGTACTCCCCCGGGGCAGTCGGCTACAGATACGCAGTATTTT. This encodes CASSTPPGQSATDTQYF.

This clonotype was observed at least ten times. The chain employs TRBV19 and TRBJ1-2, with D perhaps TRBD1 (6 bases). V lost 4 bases and J 5 bases, leaving 17 bases between the germline ends. This CDR3 has 15 residues. Germline-derived CDR1 and CDR2 are LNHDA and SQIVND (reference sequence). In DNA, the CDR3 is TGTGCCAGTAGTAGGGCCCAACAGGGCTCGTATGGCTACACCTTC. Translation gives CASSRAQQGSYGYTF.

This clonotype was seen at least ten times. This chain links TRBV6-1 with TRBJ1-6; perhaps TRBD1 as D (5 bases). The germline V gene has CDR1 MNHNS and CDR2 SASEGT. CDR3 size: 15 residues. V was pared by 7 bases and J by 0 bases, with 10 bases between. Here the CDR3 reads CASTGGSSYNSPLHF. CDR3 DNA sequence: TGTGCCAGCACGGGGGGAAGCTCCTATAATTCACCCCTCCACTTT.

The chain employs TRBV9 and TRBJ2-5; TRBD1 might be the D (5 bases). V lost 3 bases to trimming and J lost 2 bases, with 8 bases between them. CDR1 is SGDLS and CDR2 is YYNGEE in the germline V gene. CDR3 length equals 13 residues. The CDR3 spells CASSESGQETQYF. The CDR3 DNA sequence: TGTGCCAGCAGCGAATCAGGGCAAGAGACCCAGTACTTC.

This clonotype was detected many times. The chain recombines TRBV24-1 with TRBJ2-5; TRBD2 aligns across 8 bases. Germline CDR1 reads KGHDR; CDR2 reads SFDVKD. The trim removed 4 bases at V and 4 bases at J, leaving 4 bases unmatched. CDR3 size: 14 residues. The CDR3 spells CATSDSTSAETQYF. DNA for the CDR3: TGTGCCACCAGTGACTCGACTAGCGCAGAGACCCAGTACTTC.

The table lists this clonotype with many counts. V usage is TRBV20-1 and J usage is TRBJ2-3; 10 bases are a match to TRBD2. Germline loops: CDR1 DFQATT, CDR2 SNEGSKA (reference sequence). The CDR3 sequence is 13 residues long. V lost 6 bases, J lost 1 base, and 1 base stayed unmatched. DNA of the CDR3: TGCAGTGCAGGGACTAGCGGCACAGATACGCAGTATTTT. As protein: CSAGTSGTDTQYF.

Ten or more counts support this clonotype. Sequence at one end of the junction differs from germline and may be a read error. The V call is TRBV7-7, the J call TRBJ2-7; D not resolved. Germline V gene data show CDR1 as SSHAT and CDR2 as FNYEAQ (reference sequence). The CDR3 covers 15 residues. The CDR3 DNA follows: TGTGCTAGCAGCTTAGCTTTCGGCAAGGAGTACGAGCAGTACTTC. Its protein product is CASSLAFGKEYEQYF.

This clonotype was observed many times. The chain carries TRBV5-6 and TRBJ2-7; no firm D call. From germline, CDR1 is SGHDT and CDR2 YYEEEE. V gave up 0 bases and J gave up 2 bases, with 6 bases separating them. The CDR3 is 13 residues long. The CDR3 region has the DNA TGTGCCAGCAGCTTGGGAATACCCTACGAGCAGTACTTC. The encoded protein is CASSLGIPYEQYF.

This clonotype came up a few times. The chain joins TRBV29-1 to TRBJ2-5, with D unresolved. Germline CDR1 SQVTM, CDR2 ANQGSEA. V was pared by 7 bases and J by 2 bases, with 11 bases between. The CDR3 loop spans 12 amino acids. Here the CDR3 DNA reads TGCAGCGCCCAAGATGATCAAGAGACCCAGTACTTC. Protein product: CSAQDDQETQYF. Full variable domain (missing parts from reference TRBV29-1 and TRBJ2-5): SAVISQKPSRDICQRGTSLTIQCQVDSQVTMMFWYRQQPGQSLTLIATANQGSEATYESGFVIDKFPISRPNLTFSTLTVSNMSPEDSSIYLCSAQDDQETQYFGPGTRLLVL.

The V and J genes are TRBV27 and TRBJ2-7, with D perhaps matching TRBD1 (5 bases). The CDR3 contains 12 residues. Germline V lookup: CDR1 MNHEY, CDR2 SMNVEV (reference sequence). V was clipped by 6 bases and J by 6 bases, with 12 bases between them. CDR3 DNA: TGTGCCAGCAGCAGCCGACAGAGCGAGCAGTACTTC. Protein product: CASSSRQSEQYF.

There are many counts of this clonotype. The gene calls are TRBV5-1 and TRBJ2-3; 8 nucleotides agree with TRBD2. This CDR3 contains 15 residues. The V gene's germline CDR1 is SGHRS and CDR2 YFSETQ. The trim removed 2 bases at V and 0 bases at J, leaving 2 bases unmatched. The chain's CDR3 is CASSFSGVSTDTQYF. In DNA, the CDR3 is TGCGCCAGCAGCTTTAGCGGGGTGAGCACAGATACGCAGTATTTT.

This sequence joins TRBV5-6 and TRBJ2-3; 15 bases map to TRBD2. The CDR3 covers 17 residues. Germline V gene sequence: CDR1 SGHDT, CDR2 YYEEEE. Germline trimming cut 3 bases from V and 6 bases from J; bases unmatched to any gene: 8. CDR3 nucleotide sequence: TGTGCCAGCAGCTCCGGACTAGCGGGGGGGCTACCCGATACGCAGTATTTT. It yields the protein CASSSGLAGGLPDTQYF.

This clonotype was picked up many times. The chain has TRBV7-3 and TRBJ2-2, with D hard to call. The CDR3 is 14 residues long. Germline CDR1 SGHTA, CDR2 FQGTGA. Trimming shortened V by 1 base and J by 1 base, and 4 bases separated the two germline ends. Written as DNA, the CDR3 is TGTGCCAGCAGCTTAATGGGGAACACCGGGGAGCTGTTTTTT. It translates to CASSLMGNTGELFF.

Comment on this clonotype: This may arise from a read error, as a much more abundant clone is one base away. This chain links TRBV6-1 with TRBJ2-7, with D maybe TRBD1 (5 bases). The CDR3 sequence is 12 residues long. From germline, CDR1 is MNHNS and CDR2 SASEGT. Here the CDR3 reads CASSEQGYEQSF. In DNA, the CDR3 is TGTGCCAGCAGTGAACAGGGCTACGAGCAGTCCTTC.

V usage is TRBV5-5 and J usage is TRBJ2-3, with 8 bases identical to TRBD2. Germline CDR1 and CDR2: SGHKS and YYEKEE (reference sequence). The CDR3 covers 16 residues. V lost 0 bases and J lost 6; bases outside the gene matches: 9. In DNA form, the CDR3 reads TGTGCCAGCAGCTTGGGCCAGCGGGGGCCGACGGATACGCAGTATTTT. Amino acids: CASSLGQRGPTDTQYF.

This chain joins TRBV27 and TRBJ2-3; 10 nucleotides agree with TRBD2. Trimming at V came to 5 bases and at J to 0 bases, leaving 14 bases not matched to a gene. Germline CDR1 MNHEY, CDR2 SMNVEV (reference sequence). The CDR3 has 19 amino acids. Here the CDR3 DNA reads TGTGCCAGCAGTCCCCCCGGAGGAGTAGCGGGGGGAAGCACAGATACGCAGTATTTT. This sequence encodes CASSPPGGVAGGSTDTQYF.

Only a few counts were recorded for this clonotype. The gene calls are TRBV19 and TRBJ2-2; possible D gene TRBD1, 6 bases. V was cut by 10 bases and J by 0 bases, with 12 bases left in between. This CDR3 region has 14 residues. Germline CDR1 LNHDA, CDR2 SQIVND (reference sequence). CDR3 DNA: TGTGCCACTACGACAGGCGCGAACACCGGGGAGCTGTTTTTT. Protein: CATTTGANTGELFF.

The gene calls are TRBV24-1 and TRBJ2-1; 7 bases match TRBD1. The J segment lost 2 bases and the V segment lost 2 bases, leaving 8 bases of the junction unmatched. This CDR3 contains 17 residues. Per germline, CDR1 KGHDR and CDR2 SFDVKD. For the CDR3, the DNA is TGTGCCACCAGTGATTCGGACAGGCCGCCCCCCTACAATGAGCAGTTCTTC. Its translation is CATSDSDRPPPYNEQFF.

This clonotype has only a few counts. This chain uses TRBV15 with TRBJ1-4; 7 bases match TRBD1. Trimming took 0 bases from V and 7 from J; bases not matched to a gene: 2. This CDR3 spans 14 amino acids. Germline CDR1 LNHNV, CDR2 YYDKDF (reference sequence). CDR3 sequence: CATSREGGVEKLFF. The CDR3 nucleotides are TGTGCCACCAGCAGAGAAGGGGGCGTTGAAAAACTGTTTTTT.

CDR3 sequence: CASSIGQGAVEQFF. Here the CDR3 DNA reads TGTGCCAGTAGTATTGGACAGGGGGCGGTTGAGCAGTTCTTC. The rearrangement links TRBV19 to TRBJ2-1; TRBD1 matches at 11 bases. Germline CDR1 and CDR2: LNHDA and SQIVND (reference sequence). CDR3 size: 14 residues. V shed 3 bases, J shed 9 bases, and the junction held 4 bases outside the gene matches.

V is TRBV6-1 and J is TRBJ2-1; a weak D match, TRBD1 (7 bases). Trimming removed 7 bases at V and 5 bases at J, with 27 bases between. Germline values: CDR1 MNHNS, CDR2 SASEGT. This CDR3 region has 18 residues. The CDR3 protein is CASTRQGRVREDNNEQFF. CDR3 coding DNA: TGTGCCAGCACTAGACAGGGTAGAGTAAGGGAGGACAACAATGAGCAGTTCTTC.

This clonotype was found many times. The rearrangement uses TRBV5-1 and TRBJ2-1; 7 bases line up with TRBD2. Losses at the gene ends were 7 bases for V and 4 bases for J; bases not matched to a gene: 14. The CDR3 loop spans 16 amino acids. Germline-derived CDR1 and CDR2 are SGHRS and YFSETQ. DNA of the CDR3: TGCGCCAGCCAGAGAGAGACTAGCCGGGGTTACAATGAGCAGTTCTTC. Amino acid sequence: CASQRETSRGYNEQFF.

This clonotype was detected only a few times. The rearrangement joins TRBV5-5 to TRBJ2-7; 8 bases are shared with TRBD1. The germline CDR1 and CDR2 sequences are SGHKS and YYEKEE (reference sequence). V lost 2 bases to trimming and J lost 6 bases; unmatched junction nucleotides: 4. The CDR3 extends over 13 amino acids. The CDR3 is CASSLKGTGEQYF. Written as DNA, the CDR3 is TGTGCCAGCAGCTTAAAAGGGACAGGCGAGCAGTACTTC.